The rows below give T cell receptor beta chains drawn from one sample of a study of blood T cell repertoires in COVID-19. Here immunoSEQ multiplex PCR was the method, and the copy in TCRdb shows in-frame clones only, minus some. The sample yields under 200,000 clones, 70% to 85% seen once. The sequencing sample was made of peripheral blood. The receptors originated from a woman younger than 45 with acute or convalescent COVID-19. The CDR3 runs from the conserved cysteine through the conserved F or W. Fields, in order: V gene, clone size, D gene, J gene, CDR3 DNA, CDR3 protein. The D gene is left open where the match is weak. Clone sizes are given selectively: once, few, many, or a class where the clone is expanded.

V: TRBV24-1
size: many
D: TRBD1
J: TRBJ1-2
DNA: TGTGCCACCAGTTTCCGGACAGGGACGGGTAGTGGCTACACCTTC
CDR3: CATSFRTGTGSGYTF

V: TRBV3-1/TRBV3-2
size: -
D: TRBD2
J: TRBJ2-5
DNA: TGTGCCAGCAGCCCCCTCTGGTGGACTAGCGGGGAAGAGACCCAGTACTTC
CDR3: CASSPLWWTSGEETQYF

V: TRBV15
size: -
D: -
J: TRBJ1-4
DNA: TGTGCCACCAGCAGAGACGAGGACACTCGAAATGAAAAACTGTTTTTT
CDR3: CATSRDEDTRNEKLFF

V: TRBV28
size: -
D: -
J: TRBJ1-2
DNA: TGTGCCAGCAGTTTTACCACGTCTAGATTTACCTATGGCTACACCTTC
CDR3: CASSFTTSRFTYGYTF

V: TRBV5-1
size: -
D: TRBD1
J: TRBJ1-2
DNA: TGCGCCAGCACTCGGACAGGGTCAAACTATGGCTACACCTTC
CDR3: CASTRTGSNYGYTF

V: TRBV29-1
size: -
D: -
J: TRBJ1-1
DNA: TGCAGCGTTGAAGATACGGGGAATGAAGCTTTCTTT
CDR3: CSVEDTGNEAFF

V: TRBV19
size: -
D: -
J: TRBJ1-4
DNA: TGTGCCAGTAGTATCTTCACAGGTCGGAGAGAAAAACTGTTTTTT
CDR3: CASSIFTGRREKLFF

V: TRBV2
size: -
D: -
J: TRBJ2-7
DNA: TGTACCAGCAGTGAAAACAGGATTTCCTACGAGCAGTACTTC
CDR3: CTSSENRISYEQYF

V: TRBV5-6
size: -
D: TRBD1
J: TRBJ1-4
DNA: TGTGCCAGCAGCTTCGGGACAGGGCTGGAAAAACTGTTTTTT
CDR3: CASSFGTGLEKLFF

V: TRBV19
size: -
D: TRBD2
J: TRBJ2-3
DNA: TGTGCCAGTAGTGGGACTAGTTTAGATACGCAGTATTTT
CDR3: CASSGTSLDTQYF

V: TRBV3-1/TRBV3-2
size: many
D: -
J: TRBJ1-6
DNA: TGTGCCAGCAGCCAAGTGGACACTGGTTCACCCCTCCACTTT
CDR3: CASSQVDTGSPLHF

V: TRBV18
size: -
D: -
J: TRBJ2-5
DNA: TGTGCCAGCTCACCAATCGGGGAGACCCAGTACTTC
CDR3: CASSPIGETQYF

V: TRBV19
size: -
D: TRBD2
J: TRBJ2-1
DNA: TGTGCCAGTAGAGGATTAGCGGGAGAAAGCGGTGAGCAGTTCTTC
CDR3: CASRGLAGESGEQFF

V: TRBV5-1
size: -
D: TRBD1
J: TRBJ2-7
DNA: TGCGCCAGCAGCCAGGACAGGGTCAACTACGAGCAGTACTTC
CDR3: CASSQDRVNYEQYF

V: TRBV27
size: -
D: -
J: TRBJ1-2
DNA: TGTGCCAGCAGGCCCGGAGGAGCTAACTATGGCTACACCTTC
CDR3: CASRPGGANYGYTF

V: TRBV28
size: -
D: -
J: TRBJ1-1
DNA: TGTGCCAGCGCTGGGTGGCAGCGGAACACTGAAGCTTTCTTT
CDR3: CASAGWQRNTEAFF

V: TRBV4-1
size: -
D: TRBD2
J: TRBJ2-1
DNA: TGCGCCAGCAGCCGAACTAGCGGGAGGGTAGGCAATGAGCAGTTCTTC
CDR3: CASSRTSGRVGNEQFF

V: TRBV5-4
size: -
D: TRBD2
J: TRBJ2-5
DNA: TGTGCCAGCAGGCGAGGACTAGCGGGGGACCTTGACGCGGAGACCCAGTACTTC
CDR3: CASRRGLAGDLDAETQYF

V: TRBV29-1
size: -
D: -
J: TRBJ2-7
DNA: TGCAGCTTTTCCCAAACAAGCTCCTACGAGCAGTACTTC
CDR3: CSFSQTSSYEQYF

V: TRBV11-2
size: -
D: TRBD2
J: TRBJ2-1
DNA: TGTGCCAGCAGCTTACGGTTAGCGGGGGGGAACAATGAGCAGTTCTTC
CDR3: CASSLRLAGGNNEQFF

V: TRBV14
size: -
D: -
J: TRBJ2-3
DNA: TGTGCCAGCAGCCAAGACCCCGACCGGGTAGATACGCAGTATTTT
CDR3: CASSQDPDRVDTQYF

V: TRBV6-5
size: -
D: -
J: TRBJ2-5
DNA: TGTGCCAGCAGTAGCCAGGGGGGCCAAGAGACCCAGTACTTC
CDR3: CASSSQGGQETQYF

V: TRBV3-1/TRBV3-2
size: -
D: -
J: TRBJ2-1
DNA: TGTGCCAGCAGCCACTTGAGCTCCTACAATGAGCAGTTCTTC
CDR3: CASSHLSSYNEQFF

V: TRBV24-1
size: -
D: -
J: TRBJ1-2
DNA: TGTGCCACCAGTGATTTTACAGCTAACTATGGCTACACCTTC
CDR3: CATSDFTANYGYTF

V: TRBV5-4
size: -
D: -
J: TRBJ1-1
DNA: TGTGCCAGCAGCCCGGCACAGGGTATGGTAAAGGAAGCTTTCTTT
CDR3: CASSPAQGMVKEAFF

V: TRBV7-6
size: -
D: -
J: TRBJ1-6
DNA: TGTGCCAGCAGCTTACAGGCAGGGGTGAATTCACCCCTCCACTTT
CDR3: CASSLQAGVNSPLHF

V: TRBV27
size: -
D: -
J: TRBJ1-6
DNA: TGTGCCAGCAGTCCCTCCCGGGGGGGTTCCCTCCACTTT
CDR3: CASSPSRGGSLHF

V: TRBV28
size: -
D: TRBD2
J: TRBJ2-5
DNA: TGTGCCAGCAGTCCTTCCTCGGCGGGGGGAGAGACCCAGTACTTC
CDR3: CASSPSSAGGETQYF

V: TRBV10-3
size: -
D: -
J: TRBJ1-1
DNA: TGTGCCATCAGGGACGGGGGGAACACTGAAGCTTTCTTT
CDR3: CAIRDGGNTEAFF

V: TRBV7-9
size: few
D: -
J: TRBJ1-5
DNA: TGTGCCAGCAGCCTGGGGGCGAATCAGCCCCAGCATTTT
CDR3: CASSLGANQPQHF

V: TRBV28
size: -
D: -
J: TRBJ1-2
DNA: TGTGCCAGCAGTTTTCGTCTTGGCTACACCTTC
CDR3: CASSFRLGYTF

V: TRBV7-2
size: once
D: -
J: TRBJ1-2
DNA: TGTGCCAGCAGCTTAGCCCAAAACAAGAGGGCTGGCTACACCTTC
CDR3: CASSLAQNKRAGYTF

V: TRBV6-1
size: -
D: TRBD1
J: TRBJ1-1
DNA: TGTGCCAGCAGTGAAGGGGCCGGGACAGCGGCTTTCTTT
CDR3: CASSEGAGTAAFF

V: TRBV5-1
size: -
D: TRBD1
J: TRBJ2-7
DNA: TGCGCCAGCAAGGTAGGGCAGGGGGTTTCCTACGAGCAGTACTTC
CDR3: CASKVGQGVSYEQYF

V: TRBV19
size: few
D: TRBD1
J: TRBJ2-7
DNA: TGTGCCAGTAGTGTCGGGACAGGGGGCCCCTACGAGCAGTACTTC
CDR3: CASSVGTGGPYEQYF

V: TRBV5-4
size: -
D: -
J: TRBJ2-5
DNA: TGTGCCAGCAGCACCCCAGCGGGGCAGGGGGAGACCCAGTACTTC
CDR3: CASSTPAGQGETQYF

V: TRBV14
size: -
D: -
J: TRBJ1-1
DNA: TGTGCCAGCAGCCAAGTGGGGGGAAGTGAAGCTTTCTTT
CDR3: CASSQVGGSEAFF

V: TRBV28
size: once
D: TRBD1
J: TRBJ1-6
DNA: TGTGCCAGCAGTTTATCCGGGACAGCAGGGGTAACCCTCCACTTT
CDR3: CASSLSGTAGVTLHF

V: TRBV29-1
size: -
D: -
J: TRBJ2-7
DNA: TGCAGCGTTGGGGGCACCTACGAGCAGTACTTC
CDR3: CSVGGTYEQYF

V: TRBV28
size: -
D: -
J: TRBJ1-5
DNA: TGTGCCAGCAGTTTACGGGTGCAGAGGAATCAGCCCCAGCATTTT
CDR3: CASSLRVQRNQPQHF

V: TRBV18
size: -
D: TRBD1
J: TRBJ2-7
DNA: TGTGCCAGCTCACCAAACAGGGGGCGGGGAGAGCAGTACTTC
CDR3: CASSPNRGRGEQYF

V: TRBV5-1
size: -
D: TRBD2
J: TRBJ2-2
DNA: TGCGCCAGCAGCCAGACTAGCGGGAGATCCGGGGAGCTGTTTTTT
CDR3: CASSQTSGRSGELFF

V: TRBV19
size: -
D: -
J: TRBJ1-6
DNA: TGTGCCAGCGCCGGGACATATAATTCACCCCTCCACTTT
CDR3: CASAGTYNSPLHF

V: TRBV24-1
size: -
D: TRBD2
J: TRBJ2-3
DNA: TGTGCCACCAGTGATCCGGGACTAGGCAGCACAGATACGCAGTATTTT
CDR3: CATSDPGLGSTDTQYF

V: TRBV15
size: -
D: TRBD1
J: TRBJ2-1
DNA: TGTGCCACCAGCGCGCCGAGGGGGCGAGACACACACAATGAGCAGTTCTTC
CDR3: CATSAPRGRDTHNEQFF

V: TRBV24-1
size: -
D: -
J: TRBJ2-1
DNA: TGTGCCACCAGTGATTTGGTGGGCAGGGGCCAGTTCTTC
CDR3: CATSDLVGRGQFF

V: TRBV6-5
size: few
D: TRBD2
J: TRBJ2-5
DNA: TGTGCCAGCAGTACGGGACTAGCGAAAGAGACCCAGTACTTC
CDR3: CASSTGLAKETQYF

V: TRBV7-2
size: -
D: TRBD1
J: TRBJ2-5
DNA: TGTGCCAGCAGCTTAGCTATCGGGACAGTACAAGAGACCCAGTACTTC
CDR3: CASSLAIGTVQETQYF